Listed below are T cell receptor beta chains from one sample, sequenced in a study of cytomegalovirus exposure and HLA in healthy donors. The protocol was immunoSEQ multiplex PCR, while the TCRdb copy is restricted to in-frame clones and leaves out a portion. The sample has 100,000 to 150,000 clones; about 80% are singletons. Sequencing was performed on PBMCs. Source of these receptors: a human donor in good health. CDR3s include the opening cysteine and the closing phenylalanine or tryptophan. A D gene is named only where the DNA matches it firmly. Rows give clone size only sometimes, using once, few, many, or a class for an expanded clone.

clone_size j_call v_call d_call cdr3_aa cdr3_nt
NA TRBJ2-7 TRBV2 TRBD1 CASRDRGPYEQYF TGTGCCAGCCGGGACAGGGGTCCCTATGAGCAGTACTTC
NA TRBJ2-1 TRBV28 TRBD2 CASTSGGMNEQFF TGTGCCAGCACTAGCGGGGGAATGAATGAGCAGTTCTTC
few TRBJ2-3 TRBV6-5 NA CASKGGLLPDTQYF TGTGCCAGCAAGGGGGGACTATTGCCAGATACGCAGTATTTT
NA TRBJ1-3 TRBV2 NA CASSPRDSIYF TGTGCCAGCAGCCCCAGGGACTCCATATATTTT
NA TRBJ1-2 TRBV6-1 TRBD1 CASSPHDRVGYGYTF TGTGCCAGCAGCCCCCACGACAGGGTGGGCTATGGCTACACCTTC
NA TRBJ2-1 TRBV11-3 NA CASSLGPGGGQLNEQFF TGTGCCAGCAGCTTAGGTCCCGGGGGGGGACAGCTCAATGAGCAGTTCTTC
few TRBJ1-2 TRBV19 NA CASSMAGWLYGYTF TGTGCCAGTAGTATGGCGGGTTGGCTCTATGGCTACACCTTC
NA TRBJ2-7 TRBV6-1 TRBD1 CASTGTGDYEQYF TGTGCCAGCACCGGGACAGGAGACTACGAGCAGTACTTC
NA TRBJ1-2 TRBV18 NA CASSPEGNSWGTYGYTF TGTGCCAGCTCACCAGAGGGCAACTCCTGGGGAACCTATGGCTACACCTTC
NA TRBJ2-7 TRBV5-1 NA CASRPTLTGFYEQYF TGCGCCAGCAGGCCGACGCTAACAGGGTTCTACGAGCAGTACTTC
NA TRBJ2-3 TRBV7-6 TRBD2 CASSLRGSGATDTQYF TGTGCCAGCAGCTTAAGGGGTAGCGGGGCGACAGATACGCAGTATTTT
NA TRBJ2-3 TRBV10-3 TRBD2 CAISESWLAGSSTDTQYF TGTGCCATCAGTGAGTCCTGGCTAGCGGGGTCTAGCACAGATACGCAGTATTTT
NA TRBJ1-2 TRBV7-9 NA CASSWGLNYGYTF TGTGCCAGCAGCTGGGGACTGAACTATGGCTACACCTTC
NA TRBJ1-2 TRBV5-6 TRBD1 CASSYRDRATAGYTF TGTGCCAGCAGCTACCGGGACAGGGCAACGGCTGGCTACACCTTC
NA TRBJ2-3 TRBV9 TRBD2 CASSGAGGLADTQYF TGTGCCAGCAGTGGAGCGGGGGGGTTAGCAGATACGCAGTATTTT
NA TRBJ2-7 TRBV10-3 TRBD1 CAISDVVLGQGAYEQYF TGTGCCATCAGTGATGTCGTTTTGGGACAGGGGGCCTACGAGCAGTACTTC
NA TRBJ2-4 TRBV9 NA CASSVGDNKNIQYF TGTGCCAGCAGCGTAGGGGACAACAAAAACATTCAGTACTTC
NA TRBJ2-1 TRBV6-5 NA CASRQAGPTTDEQFF TGTGCCAGCAGGCAGGCGGGACCAACTACAGATGAGCAGTTCTTC
NA TRBJ2-3 TRBV6-4 TRBD2 CASSDGTSDTDTQYF TGTGCCAGCAGTGATGGGACTAGCGACACAGATACGCAGTATTTT
few TRBJ2-7 TRBV5-1 TRBD1 CASSSLTGQSSEQYF TGCGCCAGCAGCTCTTTAACGGGACAGTCGAGCGAGCAGTACTTC
NA TRBJ1-2 TRBV5-4 NA CASSLGQNSYGYTF TGTGCCAGCAGCTTAGGACAGAACTCCTATGGCTACACCTTC
few TRBJ1-4 TRBV5-6 NA CASSFLTGSGEKLFF TGTGCCAGCAGCTTTCTAACAGGGTCAGGGGAAAAACTGTTTTTT
NA TRBJ2-7 TRBV7-2 TRBD2 CASSLSGSGSYEQYF TGTGCCAGCAGCCTTAGCGGGTCCGGCTCCTACGAGCAGTACTTC
NA TRBJ1-3 TRBV6-6 TRBD1 CASIYYGQGGNTIYF TGTGCCAGCATCTACTATGGACAGGGGGGAAACACCATATATTTT
NA TRBJ1-5 TRBV5-8 NA CASARRRSYSNQPQHF TGTGCCAGCGCGAGGAGGCGATCTTATAGCAATCAGCCCCAGCATTTT
NA TRBJ2-7 TRBV6-6 NA CASSFARGGRSYEQYF TGTGCCAGCAGTTTTGCCCGGGGAGGCAGGTCCTACGAGCAGTACTTC
NA TRBJ1-1 TRBV7-8 NA CASSPSAAEAFF TGTGCCAGCAGCCCTTCGGCGGCTGAAGCTTTCTTT
NA TRBJ1-4 TRBV19 NA CASRPFTGSRGDNEKLFF TGTGCCAGTAGGCCATTTACAGGGTCGCGGGGGGATAATGAAAAACTGTTTTTT
NA TRBJ1-5 TRBV15 NA CATGVYSNQPQHF TGTGCCACAGGGGTTTATAGCAATCAGCCCCAGCATTTT
NA TRBJ1-4 TRBV12-1 NA CASSRPRTGAYATNEKLFF TGTGCCAGCAGCCGCCCCAGGACAGGAGCTTATGCGACTAATGAAAAACTGTTTTTT
NA TRBJ2-2 TRBV11-1 TRBD1 CASSRGQFLGGELFF TGTGCCAGCAGCCGGGGACAGTTCCTCGGCGGGGAGCTGTTTTTT
NA TRBJ2-3 TRBV19 NA CASSMETSDTQYF TGTGCCAGTAGTATGGAAACTAGCGATACGCAGTATTTT
NA TRBJ2-2 TRBV9 NA CASTPGWDTGELFF TGTGCCAGCACCCCAGGGTGGGACACCGGGGAGCTGTTTTTT
NA TRBJ2-5 TRBV5-6 TRBD2 CASSTPGLAGETQYF TGTGCCAGCAGCACCCCGGGACTAGCGGGGGAGACCCAGTACTTC
NA TRBJ2-1 TRBV19 TRBD2 CASRPTSGGRNRRYNEQFF TGTGCCAGTAGGCCTACTAGCGGGGGCCGAAATAGACGATACAATGAGCAGTTCTTC